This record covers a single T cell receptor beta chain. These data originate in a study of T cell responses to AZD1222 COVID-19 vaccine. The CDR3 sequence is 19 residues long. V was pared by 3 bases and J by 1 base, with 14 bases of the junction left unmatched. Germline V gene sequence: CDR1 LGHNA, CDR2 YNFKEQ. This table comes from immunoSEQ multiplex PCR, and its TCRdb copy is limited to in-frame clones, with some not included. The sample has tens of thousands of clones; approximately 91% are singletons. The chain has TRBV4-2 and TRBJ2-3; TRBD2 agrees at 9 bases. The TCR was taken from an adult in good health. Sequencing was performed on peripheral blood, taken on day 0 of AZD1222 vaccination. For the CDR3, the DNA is TGTGCCAGCAGCCAGTATGGAGGACTTGCGGGAGGGCGCACAGATACGCAGTATTTT. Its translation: CASSQYGGLAGGRTDTQYF.